This T cell receptor beta chain was retrieved from a study of blood T cell repertoires in COVID-19. Study details: In each case, the material was cDNA or gDNA derived from T cells, B-cell-depleted T cells, or PBMCs.

In the study's own analysis: Amplification from reference gene primers served as the basis for estimated nucleated cell counts. The method was immunoSEQ multiplex PCR; TCRdb's version includes in-frame clones alone and lacks a portion of them. From that table come the V and J calls and clone size; the DNA was used to work out D and trimming. The sample shows approximately 260,000 clones, about 88% of them seen only once. This clone was detected a few times. The germline V gene encodes CDR1 MNHEY and CDR2 SMNVEV (reference sequence). This CDR3 spans 14 amino acids. The V and J ends lost 6 bases and 8 bases respectively, with 17 bases between them.

The genes are TRBV27 and TRBJ2-1, with a possible D match to TRBD2 (6 bases). Sequenced material: peripheral blood. This TCR was recovered from a man younger than 35 with active or convalescent COVID-19. The CDR3 nucleotides are TGTGCCAGCAGCGAAAGGAGGGGCGCGGATGAGCAGTTCTTC. Translation: CASSERRGADEQFF.